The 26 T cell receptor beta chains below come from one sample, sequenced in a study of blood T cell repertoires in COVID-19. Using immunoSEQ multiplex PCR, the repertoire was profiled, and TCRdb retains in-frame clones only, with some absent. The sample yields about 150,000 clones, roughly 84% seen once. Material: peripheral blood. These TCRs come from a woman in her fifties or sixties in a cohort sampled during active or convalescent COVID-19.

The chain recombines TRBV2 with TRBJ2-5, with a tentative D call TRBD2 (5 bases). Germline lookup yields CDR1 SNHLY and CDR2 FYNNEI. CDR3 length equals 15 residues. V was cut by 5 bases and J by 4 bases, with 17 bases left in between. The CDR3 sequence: CASSPIAGSGETQYF. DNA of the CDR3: TGTGCCAGCAGTCCTATAGCTGGGAGTGGAGAGACCCAGTACTTC. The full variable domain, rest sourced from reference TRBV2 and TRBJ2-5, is EPEVTQTPSHQVTQMGQEVILRCVPISNHLYFYWYRQILGQKVEFLVSFYNNEISEKSEIFDDQFSVERPDGSNFTLKIRSTKLEDSAMYFCASSPIAGSGETQYFGPGTRLLVL.

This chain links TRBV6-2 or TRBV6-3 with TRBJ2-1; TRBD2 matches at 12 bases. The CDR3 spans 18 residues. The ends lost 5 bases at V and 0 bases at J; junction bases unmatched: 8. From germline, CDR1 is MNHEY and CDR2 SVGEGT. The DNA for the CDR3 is TGTGCCAGCAGTCAGACTAGCGGGGGACCTAGCTCCTACAATGAGCAGTTCTTC. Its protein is CASSQTSGGPSSYNEQFF.

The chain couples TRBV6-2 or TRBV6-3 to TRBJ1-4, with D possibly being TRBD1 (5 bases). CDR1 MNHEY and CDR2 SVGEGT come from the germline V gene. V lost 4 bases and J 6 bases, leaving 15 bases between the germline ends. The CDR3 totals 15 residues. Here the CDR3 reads CASSWLSGLDEKLFF. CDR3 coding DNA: TGTGCCAGCAGTTGGTTATCAGGGCTAGATGAAAAACTGTTTTTT.

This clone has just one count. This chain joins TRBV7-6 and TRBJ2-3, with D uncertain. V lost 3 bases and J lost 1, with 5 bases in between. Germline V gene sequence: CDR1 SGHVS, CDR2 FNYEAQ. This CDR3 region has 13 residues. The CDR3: CASSFRGTDTQYF. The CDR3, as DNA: TGTGCCAGCAGCTTCCGAGGCACAGATACGCAGTATTTT.

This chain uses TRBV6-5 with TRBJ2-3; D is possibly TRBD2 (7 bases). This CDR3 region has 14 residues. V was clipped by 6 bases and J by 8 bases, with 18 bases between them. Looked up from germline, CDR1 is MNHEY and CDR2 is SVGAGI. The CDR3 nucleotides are TGTGCCAGCAGACCCACAGGGTGGGGGGGTACGCAGTATTTT. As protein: CASRPTGWGGTQYF.

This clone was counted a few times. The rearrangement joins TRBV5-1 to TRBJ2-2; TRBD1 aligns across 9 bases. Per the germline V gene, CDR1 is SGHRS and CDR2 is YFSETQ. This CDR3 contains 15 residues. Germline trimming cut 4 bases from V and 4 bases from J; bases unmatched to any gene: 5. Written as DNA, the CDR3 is TGCGCCAGCAGCGATGAACAGGGGGCCACCGGGGAGCTGTTTTTT. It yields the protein CASSDEQGATGELFF.

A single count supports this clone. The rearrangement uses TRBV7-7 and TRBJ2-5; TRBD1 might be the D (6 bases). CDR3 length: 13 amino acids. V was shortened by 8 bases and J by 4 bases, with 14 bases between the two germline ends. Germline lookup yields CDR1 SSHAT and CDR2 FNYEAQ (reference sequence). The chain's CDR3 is CASQTGVGETQYF. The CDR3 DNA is TGTGCCAGCCAGACAGGCGTGGGAGAGACCCAGTACTTC.

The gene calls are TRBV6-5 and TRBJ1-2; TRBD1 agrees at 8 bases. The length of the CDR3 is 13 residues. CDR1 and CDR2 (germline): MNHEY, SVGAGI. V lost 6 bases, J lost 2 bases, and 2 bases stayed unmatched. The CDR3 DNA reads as TGTGCCAGCAGGCGGACAGGGAACTATGGCTACACCTTC. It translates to CASRRTGNYGYTF.

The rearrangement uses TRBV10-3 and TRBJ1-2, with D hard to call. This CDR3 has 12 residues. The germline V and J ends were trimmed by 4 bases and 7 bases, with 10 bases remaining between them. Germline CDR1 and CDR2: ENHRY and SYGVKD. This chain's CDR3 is CAISGGNGGYTF. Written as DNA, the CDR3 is TGTGCCATCAGTGGAGGGAACGGTGGCTACACCTTC.

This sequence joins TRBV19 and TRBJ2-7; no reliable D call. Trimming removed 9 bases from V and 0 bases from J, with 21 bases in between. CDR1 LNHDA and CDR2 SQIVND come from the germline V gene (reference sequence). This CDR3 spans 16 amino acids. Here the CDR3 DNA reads TGTGCCAGCCGAGGCCGCGGCCCCCTAACCTCCTACGAGCAGTACTTC. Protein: CASRGRGPLTSYEQYF.

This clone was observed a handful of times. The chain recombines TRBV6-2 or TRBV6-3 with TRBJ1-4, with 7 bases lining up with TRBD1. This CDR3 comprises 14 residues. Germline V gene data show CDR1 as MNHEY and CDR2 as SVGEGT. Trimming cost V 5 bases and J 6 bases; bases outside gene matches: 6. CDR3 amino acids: CASSDRAGDEKLFF. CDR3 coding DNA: TGTGCCAGCAGTGACAGGGCCGGGGATGAAAAACTGTTTTTT.

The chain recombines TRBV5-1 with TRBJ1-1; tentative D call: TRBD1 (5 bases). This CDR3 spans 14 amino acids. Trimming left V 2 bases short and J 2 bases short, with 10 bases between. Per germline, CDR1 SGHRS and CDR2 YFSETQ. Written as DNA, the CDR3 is TGCGCCAGCAGCTTCAACGGGGGAAACACTGAAGCTTTCTTT. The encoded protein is CASSFNGGNTEAFF.

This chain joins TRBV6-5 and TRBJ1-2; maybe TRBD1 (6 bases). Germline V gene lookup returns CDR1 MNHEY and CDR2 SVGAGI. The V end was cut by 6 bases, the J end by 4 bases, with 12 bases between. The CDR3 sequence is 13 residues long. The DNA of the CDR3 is TGTGCCAGCAGGCAAGACAGGCGCTATGGCTACACCTTC. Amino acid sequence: CASRQDRRYGYTF.

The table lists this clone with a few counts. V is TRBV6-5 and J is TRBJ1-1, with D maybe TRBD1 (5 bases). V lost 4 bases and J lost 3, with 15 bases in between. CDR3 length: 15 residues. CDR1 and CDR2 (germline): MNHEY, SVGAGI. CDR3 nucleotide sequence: TGTGCCAGCAGTTCAGGGTGGGCGGCACACACTGAAGCTTTCTTT. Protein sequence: CASSSGWAAHTEAFF.

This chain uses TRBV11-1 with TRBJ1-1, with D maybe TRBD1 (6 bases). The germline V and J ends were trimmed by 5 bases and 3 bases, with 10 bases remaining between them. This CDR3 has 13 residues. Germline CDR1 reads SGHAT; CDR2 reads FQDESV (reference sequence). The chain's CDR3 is CASSPRGDTEAFF. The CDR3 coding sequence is TGTGCCAGCAGCCCCAGGGGCGACACTGAAGCTTTCTTT.

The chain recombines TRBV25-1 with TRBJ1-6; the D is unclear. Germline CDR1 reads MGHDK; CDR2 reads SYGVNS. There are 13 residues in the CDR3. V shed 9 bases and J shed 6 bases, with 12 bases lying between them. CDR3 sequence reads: CASVAGGNSPLHF. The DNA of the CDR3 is TGTGCCAGTGTGGCGGGAGGTAATTCACCCCTCCACTTT.

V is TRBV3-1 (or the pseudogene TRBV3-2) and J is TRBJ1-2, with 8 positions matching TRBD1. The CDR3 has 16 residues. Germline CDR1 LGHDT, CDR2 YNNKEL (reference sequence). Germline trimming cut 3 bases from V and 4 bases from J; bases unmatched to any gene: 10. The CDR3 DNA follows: TGTGCCAGCAGCCATGGTGGACAGGGTCCAGGCTATGGCTACACCTTC. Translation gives CASSHGGQGPGYGYTF.

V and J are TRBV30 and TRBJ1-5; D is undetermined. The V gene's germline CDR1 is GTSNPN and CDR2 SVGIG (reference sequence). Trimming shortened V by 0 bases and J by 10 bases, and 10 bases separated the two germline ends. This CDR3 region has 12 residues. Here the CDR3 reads CAWSVPPGPQHF. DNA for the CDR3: TGTGCCTGGAGTGTGCCCCCCGGTCCCCAGCATTTT. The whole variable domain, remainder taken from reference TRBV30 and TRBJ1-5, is SQTIHQWPATLVQPVGSPLSLECTVEGTSNPNLYWYRQAAGRGLQLLFYSVGIGQISSEVPQNLSASRPQDRQFILSSKKLLLSDSGFYLCAWSVPPGPQHFGDGTRLSIL.

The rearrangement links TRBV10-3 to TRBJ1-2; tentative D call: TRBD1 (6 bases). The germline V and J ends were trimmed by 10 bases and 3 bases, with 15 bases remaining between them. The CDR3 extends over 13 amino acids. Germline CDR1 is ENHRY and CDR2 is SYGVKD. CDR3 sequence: CATHTGIDYGYTF. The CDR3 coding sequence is TGTGCCACCCACACAGGGATCGACTATGGCTACACCTTC.

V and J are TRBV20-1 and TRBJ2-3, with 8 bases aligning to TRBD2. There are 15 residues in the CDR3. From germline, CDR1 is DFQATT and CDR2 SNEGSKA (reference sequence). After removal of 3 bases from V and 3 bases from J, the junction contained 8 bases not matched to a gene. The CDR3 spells CSASYYSGVTDTQYF. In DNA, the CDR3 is TGCAGTGCTAGTTACTATAGCGGGGTGACAGATACGCAGTATTTT.

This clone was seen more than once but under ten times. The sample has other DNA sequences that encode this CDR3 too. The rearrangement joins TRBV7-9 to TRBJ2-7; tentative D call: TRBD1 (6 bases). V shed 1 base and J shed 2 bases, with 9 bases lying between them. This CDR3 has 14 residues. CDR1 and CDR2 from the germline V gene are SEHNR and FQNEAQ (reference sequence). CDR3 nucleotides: TGTGCCAGCAGCTTAGGGACAGCAACCTACGAGCAGTACTTC. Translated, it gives CASSLGTATYEQYF.

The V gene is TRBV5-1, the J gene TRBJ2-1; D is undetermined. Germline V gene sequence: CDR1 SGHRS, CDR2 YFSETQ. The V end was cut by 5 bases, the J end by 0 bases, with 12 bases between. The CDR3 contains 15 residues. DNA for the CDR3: TGCGCCAGCAGTTTGTTCGGAGACTCCTACAATGAGCAGTTCTTC. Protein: CASSLFGDSYNEQFF.

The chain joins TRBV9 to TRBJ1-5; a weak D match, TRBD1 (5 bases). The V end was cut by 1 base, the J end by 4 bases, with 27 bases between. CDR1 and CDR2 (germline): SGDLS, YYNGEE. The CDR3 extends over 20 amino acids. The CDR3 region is CASSVYPPTAWRGLNQPQHF. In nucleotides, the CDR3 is TGTGCCAGCAGCGTATATCCTCCGACAGCGTGGAGGGGATTAAATCAGCCCCAGCATTTT.

The CDR3: CASSSYGGGDTEAFF. As DNA, the CDR3 is TGTGCCAGCAGCTCCTACGGCGGTGGAGACACTGAAGCTTTCTTT. The V call is TRBV11-1, the J call TRBJ1-1; no definite D call. V lost 4 bases and J lost 3, with 15 bases in between. Germline CDR1 is SGHAT and CDR2 is FQDESV (reference sequence). The CDR3 is 15 residues long. The entire variable domain, with the rest obtained from reference TRBV11-1 and TRBJ1-1, is as follows: EAEVAQSPRYKITEKSQAVAFWCDPISGHATLYWYRQILGQGPELLVQFQDESVVDDSQLPKDRFSAERLKGVDSTLKIQPAELGDSAMYLCASSSYGGGDTEAFFGQGTRLTVV.

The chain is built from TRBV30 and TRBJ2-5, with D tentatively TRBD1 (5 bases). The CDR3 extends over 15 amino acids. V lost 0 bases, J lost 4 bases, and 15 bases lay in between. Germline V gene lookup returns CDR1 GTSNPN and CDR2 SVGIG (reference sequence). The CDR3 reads CAWSVQEALGETQYF. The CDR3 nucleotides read TGTGCCTGGAGTGTACAGGAAGCCCTTGGAGAGACCCAGTACTTC.

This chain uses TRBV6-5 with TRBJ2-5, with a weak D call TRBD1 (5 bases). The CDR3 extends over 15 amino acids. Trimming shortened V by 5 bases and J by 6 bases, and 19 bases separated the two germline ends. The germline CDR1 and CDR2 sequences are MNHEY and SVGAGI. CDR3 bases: TGTGCCAGCAGTAGACCTTTCTACAGGCGCCAGACCCAGTACTTC. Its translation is CASSRPFYRRQTQYF.